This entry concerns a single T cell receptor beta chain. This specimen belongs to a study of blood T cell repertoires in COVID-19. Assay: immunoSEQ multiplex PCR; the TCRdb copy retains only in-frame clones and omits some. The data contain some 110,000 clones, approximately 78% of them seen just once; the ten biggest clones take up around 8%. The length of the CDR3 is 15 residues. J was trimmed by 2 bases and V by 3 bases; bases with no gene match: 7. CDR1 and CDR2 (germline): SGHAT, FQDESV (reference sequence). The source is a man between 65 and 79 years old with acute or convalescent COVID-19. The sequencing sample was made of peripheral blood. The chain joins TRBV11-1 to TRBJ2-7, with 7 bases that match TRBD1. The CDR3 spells CASSFTGTVAYEQYF. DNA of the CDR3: TGTGCCAGCAGCTTCACTGGGACAGTTGCCTACGAGCAGTACTTC.